This is a list of T cell receptor beta chains from one sample in a study of control samples from healthy donors and cancer patients. The protocol was immunoSEQ multiplex PCR, while the TCRdb copy is restricted to in-frame clones and leaves out a portion. The table lists 170,000 or so clones, 91% of them singletons. The specimen sequenced was blood. The receptors shown here come from a woman aged 40 to 49 in good health. Each CDR3 is given with its conserved first and last residue. Fields, in order: V gene, J gene, CDR3 protein.

v_gene: TRBV6-5; j_gene: TRBJ2-7; CDR3aa: CASSPTAYEQYF
v_gene: TRBV12-3/TRBV12-4; j_gene: TRBJ1-6; CDR3aa: CASSPLNSPLHF
v_gene: TRBV19; j_gene: TRBJ2-7; CDR3aa: CASSPRSDRKDEQYF
v_gene: TRBV19; j_gene: TRBJ2-2; CDR3aa: CASKGGNTGELFF
v_gene: TRBV13; j_gene: TRBJ2-7; CDR3aa: CASSSPHSEQYF
v_gene: TRBV2; j_gene: TRBJ2-5; CDR3aa: CASSRVPLAGGQETQYF
v_gene: TRBV21-1; j_gene: TRBJ1-4; CDR3aa: CASSSRTGGVGGEKLFF
v_gene: TRBV13; j_gene: TRBJ1-5; CDR3aa: CASSFPSYTEDHNQPQHF
v_gene: TRBV27; j_gene: TRBJ1-6; CDR3aa: CASTSYTGSSYNSPLHF
v_gene: TRBV24-1; j_gene: TRBJ1-1; CDR3aa: CATSDIDRPDTEAFF
v_gene: TRBV4-2; j_gene: TRBJ2-1; CDR3aa: CASSQESGAHNEQFF
v_gene: TRBV6-1; j_gene: TRBJ1-6; CDR3aa: CASSGPPGHNPLYDSPLHF
v_gene: TRBV10-3; j_gene: TRBJ2-5; CDR3aa: CAIRKTSGGQETQYF
v_gene: TRBV18; j_gene: TRBJ1-6; CDR3aa: CASSLSGAINSPLHF
v_gene: TRBV10-3; j_gene: TRBJ2-2; CDR3aa: CAISQGAGELFF
v_gene: TRBV3-1/TRBV3-2; j_gene: TRBJ2-3; CDR3aa: CASSQVWRGYGTDTQYF
v_gene: TRBV7-9; j_gene: TRBJ2-5; CDR3aa: CASSFVGYRTGNNQETQYF
v_gene: TRBV6-6; j_gene: TRBJ2-7; CDR3aa: CASSSPGTNEQYF
v_gene: TRBV1; j_gene: TRBJ2-3; CDR3aa: CTSSSIAGETQYF
v_gene: TRBV4-1; j_gene: TRBJ2-3; CDR3aa: CASSPLPRDTQYF
v_gene: TRBV7-9; j_gene: TRBJ2-2; CDR3aa: CASSHSTGELFF
v_gene: TRBV5-5; j_gene: TRBJ1-6; CDR3aa: CASSLPPGSWLHF
v_gene: TRBV7-9; j_gene: TRBJ2-7; CDR3aa: CATSGGRSYEQYF
v_gene: TRBV2; j_gene: TRBJ2-2; CDR3aa: CASKGGTNTGELFF
v_gene: TRBV6-5; j_gene: TRBJ1-6; CDR3aa: CASTEQGMNSPLHF
v_gene: TRBV6-5; j_gene: TRBJ1-1; CDR3aa: CASSPQGAVTEAFF
v_gene: TRBV10-1; j_gene: TRBJ1-2; CDR3aa: CASSEWDRANYGYTF
v_gene: TRBV6-6; j_gene: TRBJ1-1; CDR3aa: CASSYPGSTGNEAFF
v_gene: TRBV27; j_gene: TRBJ2-7; CDR3aa: CASSLSGTGLYEQYF
v_gene: TRBV28; j_gene: TRBJ1-2; CDR3aa: CASSYHETALTGYTF
v_gene: TRBV5-1; j_gene: TRBJ2-5; CDR3aa: CASSLIGLAGEETQYF
v_gene: TRBV6-2/TRBV6-3; j_gene: TRBJ1-5; CDR3aa: CASSPRGEPQHF
v_gene: TRBV14; j_gene: TRBJ1-1; CDR3aa: CASSVWGAGTEAFF
v_gene: TRBV27; j_gene: TRBJ2-1; CDR3aa: CASSTGGEQFF
v_gene: TRBV23-1; j_gene: TRBJ2-1; CDR3aa: CASSQSLAGGHRGEQFF
v_gene: TRBV7-9; j_gene: TRBJ1-2; CDR3aa: CASSPQGQGNYGYTF
v_gene: TRBV28; j_gene: TRBJ2-5; CDR3aa: CASSSLSGGVETQYF
v_gene: TRBV19; j_gene: TRBJ1-5; CDR3aa: CASAGTGGLTQHF
v_gene: TRBV5-1; j_gene: TRBJ2-5; CDR3aa: CASSQGLAGVKETQYF
v_gene: TRBV4-2; j_gene: TRBJ1-1; CDR3aa: CASSPSASRGAFF
v_gene: TRBV14; j_gene: TRBJ1-1; CDR3aa: CASSVGKNTEAFF